Sequencing of this T cell receptor (beta chain) was carried out in a study of T cell changes during pregnancy in multiple sclerosis. CDR1 and CDR2 (germline): SEHNR, FQNEAQ (reference sequence). The CDR3 consists of 16 residues. The junction had 8 bases not matched to a gene; V was cut back by 5 bases and J by 4 bases. Produced via immunoSEQ multiplex PCR; TCRdb's table is partial and in-frame only. The sample comprises 75,000 to 90,000 clones, roughly nine tenths of which are singletons, and roughly 3.5% rests with the top ten. The chain recombines TRBV7-9 with TRBJ2-1; 10 nucleotides align to TRBD2. The sequence came from a female donor in good health, serving as a control in a pregnancy study. Some clones in this sample may be carry-over from other donors' samples. Specimen: PBMCs, collected in the first trimester of pregnancy. The CDR3 spells CASSPPGTSVYNEQFF. The CDR3 DNA reads as TGTGCCAGCAGCCCCCCCGGGACTAGCGTTTACAATGAGCAGTTCTTC.